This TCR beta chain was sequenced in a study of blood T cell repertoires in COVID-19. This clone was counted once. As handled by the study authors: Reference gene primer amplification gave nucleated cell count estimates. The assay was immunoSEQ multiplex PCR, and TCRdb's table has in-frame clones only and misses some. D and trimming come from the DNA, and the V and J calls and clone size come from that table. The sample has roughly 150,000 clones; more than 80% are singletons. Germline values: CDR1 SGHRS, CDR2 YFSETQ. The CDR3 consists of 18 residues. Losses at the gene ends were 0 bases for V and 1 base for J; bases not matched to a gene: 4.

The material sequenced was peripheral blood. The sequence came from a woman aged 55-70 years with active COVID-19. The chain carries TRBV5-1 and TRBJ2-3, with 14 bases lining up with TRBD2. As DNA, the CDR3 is TGCGCCAGCAGCTTGGGACTAGCGGGAGGGCCAGGCACAGATACGCAGTATTTT. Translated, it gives CASSLGLAGGPGTDTQYF.